This note documents a single TCR beta chain sequence. The data originate from a study of PD-1 blockade in classical Hodgkin lymphoma. Study at large: Nivolumab was given intravenously to patients at 3 mg/kg every 2 weeks.

The table came from immunoSEQ multiplex PCR; TCRdb's copy has only in-frame clones and leaves some out. The sample lists tens of thousands of clones; more than 70% were seen once. The germline V and J ends were trimmed by 5 bases and 1 base, with 8 bases remaining between them. Germline assignment: CDR1 GTSNPN and CDR2 SVGIG (reference sequence). CDR3 length: 12 residues. There was relapse after autologous stem cell transplantation in every patient, and there was variation in brentuximab vedotin exposure. The specimen was peripheral blood mononuclear cells (PBMCs), collected at baseline. This TCR came from a human donor with classical Hodgkin lymphoma. V is TRBV30 and J is TRBJ1-1; possibly TRBD1 for D (6 bases). The CDR3 is CAWATGNTEAFF. DNA of the CDR3: TGTGCCTGGGCGACAGGGAACACTGAAGCTTTCTTT. Using reference TRBV30 and TRBJ1-1 for the parts outside the CDR3, the full variable domain is SQTIHQWPATLVQPVGSPLSLECTVEGTSNPNLYWYRQAAGRGLQLLFYSVGIGQISSEVPQNLSASRPQDRQFILSSKKLLLSDSGFYLCAWATGNTEAFFGQGTRLTVV.